These 30 T cell receptor beta chains share one sample of origin, sequenced in a study of T cells after yellow fever vaccination. TCRdb ran MiXCR on the 5' RACE reads and lists one entry per CDR3 protein. The top ten clones hold about 17% of a sample with 500,000 to 550,000 distinct CDR3 sequences, less than 25% of them seen once. This specimen consisted of PBMCs, obtained approximately 22 days after the first yellow fever vaccination. The receptors were gathered from a man aged 18 to 29 who received the YFV17D yellow fever vaccine.

This clonotype was observed a few times. The V and J genes are TRBV7-2 and TRBJ2-1; TRBD2 aligns across 9 bases. Germline CDR1 is SGHTA and CDR2 is FQGNSA. The ends lost 8 bases at V and 2 bases at J; junction bases unmatched: 10. CDR3 length equals 16 residues. The CDR3 bases are TGTGCCAGCCGGACTCCTGCGGGGGGGACCTACAATGAGCAGTTCTTC. This encodes CASRTPAGGTYNEQFF.

The sample holds a few counts of this clonotype. The chain carries TRBV24-1 and TRBJ2-3, with a tentative D call TRBD1 (6 bases). Trimming left V 6 bases short and J 1 base short, with 13 bases between. CDR1 and CDR2 (germline): KGHDR, SFDVKD. The CDR3 loop spans 15 amino acids. The CDR3 nucleotides read TGTGCCACCAGTCTCGGGACACAGGGCACAGATACGCAGTATTTT. Translating it yields CATSLGTQGTDTQYF.

In its sample, this clonotype was seen many times. The chain joins TRBV5-6 to TRBJ2-1; 10 positions match TRBD2. The CDR3 sequence is 16 residues long. In germline, CDR1 is SGHDT, CDR2 YYEEEE. Unmatched junction bases numbered 7, after V lost 1 base and J lost 6 bases. The CDR3: CASSLIYASGGNEQFF. Here the CDR3 DNA reads TGTGCCAGCAGCTTGATTTACGCTAGCGGGGGCAATGAGCAGTTCTTC.

V is TRBV5-1 and J is TRBJ1-6; D may be TRBD1 (6 bases). Trimming shortened V by 6 bases and J by 7 bases, and 11 bases separated the two germline ends. Germline assignment: CDR1 SGHRS and CDR2 YFSETQ. The CDR3 is made up of 13 amino acids. DNA of the CDR3: TGCGCCAGCATGGGGGGCGAGAATTCACCCCTCCACTTT. Its protein product is CASMGGENSPLHF.

The chain recombines TRBV4-1 with TRBJ2-2; D remains unclear. V lost 3 bases and J 5 bases, leaving 4 bases between the germline ends. Germline V gives CDR1 MGHRA, CDR2 YSYEKL. The CDR3 loop spans 12 amino acids. The CDR3 bases are TGCGCCAGCAGCCACGGAACCGGGGAGCTGTTTTTT. This codes for CASSHGTGELFF.

This clonotype was detected only a few times. The chain couples TRBV4-1 to TRBJ1-5, with D possibly TRBD1 on 5 matching bases. Germline V lookup: CDR1 MGHRA, CDR2 YSYEKL. CDR3 length: 14 residues. Trimming took 0 bases from V and 7 from J, leaving 10 bases between them. The CDR3 protein is CASSQDYGGQPQHF. The CDR3 DNA is TGCGCCAGCAGCCAAGATTACGGGGGACAGCCCCAGCATTTT.

The chain carries TRBV7-8 and TRBJ2-1; 7 bases match TRBD2. CDR1 is SGHVS, CDR2 FQNEAQ, per germline. The V segment lost 4 bases and the J segment 5 bases; nucleotides outside the gene matches: 14. This CDR3 has 17 amino acids. The CDR3 DNA sequence: TGTGCCAGCAGCTCCCAGCCCCCTAGCGGATTAAACAATGAGCAGTTCTTC. Its protein product is CASSSQPPSGLNNEQFF.

The chain couples TRBV5-1 to TRBJ2-1; D is possibly TRBD2 (5 bases). The CDR3 sequence is 15 residues long. CDR1 SGHRS and CDR2 YFSETQ come from the germline V gene. The V gene lost 1 base and the J gene lost 2 bases, with 10 bases spanning the gap. The CDR3 loop reads CASSLSDWTYNEQFF. The CDR3 DNA is TGCGCCAGCAGCTTGTCGGACTGGACCTACAATGAGCAGTTCTTC.

The rearrangement uses TRBV29-1 and TRBJ2-5, with a tentative D call TRBD1 (6 bases). The CDR3 covers 14 residues. V lost 1 base to trimming and J lost 5 bases, with 14 bases between them. CDR1 SQVTM and CDR2 ANQGSEA come from the germline V gene. For the CDR3, the DNA is TGCAGCGTTGAAGGGACAGCCCAGACGGAGACCCAGTACTTC. This codes for CSVEGTAQTETQYF.

The chain recombines TRBV6-1 with TRBJ1-1; D is uncertain. Germline loops: CDR1 MNHNS, CDR2 SASEGT. V shed 8 bases and J shed 0 bases, with 10 bases lying between them. The CDR3 loop spans 13 amino acids. CDR3 residues: CASGRGMNTEAFF. Here the CDR3 DNA reads TGTGCCAGCGGGCGGGGAATGAACACTGAAGCTTTCTTT.

This clonotype was seen just once. The DNA for the CDR3 is TGTGCCAGCAGCCAAGCGCGGACGGCAGGCTACGAGCAGTACTTC. Translated, it gives CASSQARTAGYEQYF. The chain combines TRBV14 with TRBJ2-7; D is ambiguous. The CDR3 is made up of 15 amino acids. V lost 1 base, J lost 3 bases, and 13 bases lay in between. The germline V gene encodes CDR1 SGHDN and CDR2 FVKESK.

This clonotype has only a few counts. The chain recombines TRBV20-1 with TRBJ2-3; TRBD1 is a possible D gene (6 bases). Trimming removed 0 bases from V and 6 bases from J, with 7 bases in between. Germline V gives CDR1 DFQATT, CDR2 SNEGSKA (reference sequence). The CDR3 is 12 amino acids. In DNA form, the CDR3 reads TGCAGTGCTAGAGAGGGGGCTGATACGCAGTATTTT. Protein sequence: CSAREGADTQYF.

There are a few counts of this clonotype. This chain links TRBV7-9 with TRBJ2-2, with 12 bases aligning to TRBD1. Germline V gene lookup returns CDR1 SEHNR and CDR2 FQNEAQ (reference sequence). CDR3 size: 16 residues. The V and J ends lost 5 bases and 7 bases, in that order; junction bases with no gene match: 8. The DNA of the CDR3 is TGTGCCAGCAGCCCCGGGACAGGGGGCTCTGACGGGGAGCTGTTTTTT. This codes for CASSPGTGGSDGELFF.

The gene calls are TRBV3-1 and TRBJ1-5; no definite D call. Germline assignment: CDR1 LGHDT and CDR2 YNNKEL (reference sequence). V shed 3 bases and J shed 6 bases, with 12 bases lying between them. This CDR3 has 14 residues. The chain's CDR3 is CASSQAWGGQPQHF. The DNA for the CDR3 is TGTGCCAGCAGCCAGGCCTGGGGAGGTCAGCCCCAGCATTTT.

This clonotype has only a few counts. J is TRBJ1-3 and V is TRBV12-3 or TRBV12-4; D perhaps matches TRBD1 (6 bases). Trimming stripped 0 bases from V and 4 bases from J, with 10 bases between. The CDR3 length is 15 residues. The CDR3 DNA follows: TGTGCCAGCAGTTTAGCGCGGGGGCGAGGAAACACCATATATTTT. It codes for CASSLARGRGNTIYF.

In its sample, this clonotype was seen a few times. The rearrangement joins TRBV12-5 to TRBJ2-7; D is possibly TRBD1 or TRBD2 (6 bases each). The V end lost 6 bases, the J end lost 0 bases, and 9 bases lay between the germline ends. Germline V gene lookup returns CDR1 LGHNT and CDR2 FRNRAP. This CDR3 has 13 residues. CDR3 amino acids: CASGEGVSYEQYF. The CDR3, as DNA: TGTGCTAGTGGGGAGGGGGTCTCCTACGAGCAGTACTTC.

The genes are TRBV20-1 and TRBJ1-4, with TRBD1 matching over 8 bases. CDR3 length: 12 residues. The germline V gene has CDR1 DFQATT and CDR2 SNEGSKA (reference sequence). Trimming at V came to 6 bases and at J to 6 bases, leaving 3 bases not matched to a gene. The CDR3 region is CSASGGDEKLFF. The DNA for the CDR3 is TGCAGTGCGTCAGGGGGCGATGAAAAACTGTTTTTT.

The genes are TRBV19 and TRBJ2-2; no definite D call. Germline CDR1 LNHDA, CDR2 SQIVND (reference sequence). Trimming left V 1 base short and J 8 bases short, with 17 bases between. The length of the CDR3 is 16 residues. CDR3 protein: CASSIGASVPSGELFF. CDR3 nucleotides: TGTGCCAGTAGTATAGGCGCCAGCGTCCCGTCTGGGGAGCTGTTTTTT.

The chain recombines TRBV3-1 with TRBJ2-7; D remains ambiguous. Germline V gene data show CDR1 as LGHDT and CDR2 as YNNKEL (reference sequence). Trimming stripped 1 base from V and 2 bases from J, with 6 bases between. The CDR3 spans 13 residues. CDR3 sequence reads: CASSQVVPYEQYF. Here the CDR3 DNA reads TGTGCCAGCAGCCAAGTCGTACCCTACGAGCAGTACTTC.

This chain connects TRBV7-3 to TRBJ1-2; the D gene is possibly TRBD1 (5 bases). Germline assignment: CDR1 SGHTA and CDR2 FQGTGA. The CDR3 has 15 amino acids. The V gene lost 5 bases and the J gene lost 0 bases, with 13 bases spanning the gap. Written as DNA, the CDR3 is TGTGCCAGCAGCCTAGGGGCAGACTCTAACTATGGCTACACCTTC. Translated, it gives CASSLGADSNYGYTF.

The genes are TRBV3-1 and TRBJ2-3; D gene ambiguous. This CDR3 contains 15 residues. CDR1 and CDR2 (germline): LGHDT, YNNKEL (reference sequence). The germline V and J ends were trimmed by 0 bases and 3 bases, with 10 bases remaining between them. The CDR3 is CASSQDTSRTDTQYF. CDR3 nucleotide sequence: TGTGCCAGCAGCCAAGACACCAGTAGAACAGATACGCAGTATTTT.

This clonotype has more than one count but fewer than ten. The V call is TRBV4-1, the J call TRBJ2-2; D is unresolved. CDR3 length: 15 residues. Germline V gene data show CDR1 as MGHRA and CDR2 as YSYEKL. The V end lost 0 bases, the J end lost 4 bases, and 9 bases lay between the germline ends. The CDR3 is CASSQDREFTGELFF. The CDR3 DNA sequence: TGCGCCAGCAGCCAAGATCGCGAGTTCACCGGGGAGCTGTTTTTT.

The chain combines TRBV4-1 with TRBJ1-4; D remains ambiguous. The germline V gene has CDR1 MGHRA and CDR2 YSYEKL. The CDR3 is 13 amino acids. V lost 4 bases and J 6 bases, leaving 9 bases between the germline ends. CDR3 residues: CASSLGYDEKLFF. The CDR3 DNA reads TGCGCCAGCAGCCTAGGGTACGATGAAAAACTGTTTTTT.

The genes are TRBV18 and TRBJ2-3, with 7 bases identical to TRBD1. From germline, CDR1 is KGHSH and CDR2 LQKENI. V was clipped by 2 bases and J by 2 bases; unmatched bases: 10. The CDR3 runs 17 residues. DNA of the CDR3: TGTGCCAGCTCACCAAATGACGGGACAGCAATCACAGATACGCAGTATTTT. It is translated as CASSPNDGTAITDTQYF.

J is TRBJ2-7 and V is TRBV7-9, with a tentative D call TRBD1 (6 bases). CDR3 size: 14 residues. In germline, CDR1 is SEHNR, CDR2 FQNEAQ (reference sequence). Trimming left V 5 bases short and J 3 bases short, with 14 bases between. The CDR3 here is CASSNNRDNYEQYV. The CDR3 DNA is TGTGCCAGCAGCAACAACAGGGACAACTACGAGCAGTACGTC.

The rearrangement links TRBV7-9 to TRBJ2-3; the D is unclear. V was pared by 2 bases and J by 0 bases, with 12 bases between. The CDR3 consists of 16 residues. CDR1 is SEHNR, CDR2 FQNEAQ, per germline (reference sequence). The CDR3 DNA follows: TGTGCCAGCAGCTTACCCTCCCGGGTTAGCACAGATACGCAGTATTTT. Protein product: CASSLPSRVSTDTQYF.

The CDR3 nucleotides read TGTGCCAGCAGTGAGGTTTTCCACTCTGGAAACACCATATATTTT. Amino acid sequence: CASSEVFHSGNTIYF. The rearrangement uses TRBV6-1 and TRBJ1-3; no firm D call. The CDR3 is 15 residues long. V was trimmed by 3 bases and J by 0 bases, leaving 9 bases between them. Germline V gene lookup returns CDR1 MNHNS and CDR2 SASEGT.

This clonotype was picked up many times. The genes are TRBV7-9 and TRBJ2-7; D is undetermined. V dropped 5 bases and J dropped 4 bases, with 3 bases sitting between them. CDR1 SEHNR and CDR2 FQNEAQ come from the germline V gene (reference sequence). The CDR3 totals 10 residues. The DNA for the CDR3 is TGTGCCAGCAGCGGTTACGAGCAGTACTTC. Amino acid sequence: CASSGYEQYF.

This clonotype has only a few counts. The genes are TRBV4-1 and TRBJ2-2, with 10 bases that match TRBD1. CDR1 and CDR2 from the germline V gene are MGHRA and YSYEKL. J was trimmed by 7 bases and V by 1 base; bases with no gene match: 0. CDR3 length equals 14 residues. In nucleotides, the CDR3 is TGCGCCAGCAGCCAAGGGACAGGGGGCGGGGAGCTGTTTTTT. It codes for CASSQGTGGGELFF.

J is TRBJ2-1 and V is TRBV12-3 or TRBV12-4, with 13 positions matching TRBD2. This CDR3 is built from 16 residues. The junction had 6 bases not matched to a gene; V was cut back by 1 base and J by 9 bases. In nucleotides, the CDR3 is TGTGCCAGCAGTTTAGGGACTAGCGGGGGAGGGGGTGAGCAGTTCTTC. Protein: CASSLGTSGGGGEQFF.